Listed here are 15 T cell receptor beta chains from one sample, sequenced in a study of cytomegalovirus exposure and HLA in healthy donors. The PCR ran on 60 Vbeta and 13 Jbeta primers. Repertoires were generated with immunoSEQ multiplex PCR, while TCRdb's copy carries only in-frame clones and drops some. The repertoire has 45,000 to 65,000 clones, about 73% of them found once; the top ten carry 2.5% to 3%. The sample was PBMCs. These TCRs come from a man aged 18-30 years in good health and CMV-seronegative.

The genes are TRBV6-5 and TRBJ1-2; D is unclear. The CDR3 covers 11 residues. Trimming removed 8 bases from V and 8 bases from J, with 12 bases in between. Germline V CDR1 and CDR2: MNHEY, SVGAGI. Here the CDR3 reads CASLAPAGYTF. The DNA for the CDR3 is TGTGCCAGCCTAGCTCCGGCCGGCTACACCTTC.

The chain recombines TRBV2 with TRBJ2-7; D might be TRBD1 (5 bases). Trimming cost V 10 bases and J 0 bases, with 10 bases left between them. This CDR3 comprises 12 residues. Germline-derived CDR1 and CDR2 are SNHLY and FYNNEI. The CDR3 spells CATTGSSYEQYF. The CDR3 nucleotides read TGTGCCACTACAGGTAGCTCCTACGAGCAGTACTTC.

This clone was seen a handful of times. The chain has TRBV28 and TRBJ1-5; tentatively, D is TRBD1 (5 bases). The CDR3 spans 14 residues. Per germline, CDR1 MDHEN and CDR2 SYDVKM. Trimming left V 3 bases short and J 0 bases short, with 6 bases between. CDR3 nucleotides: TGTGCCAGCAGTTTGACAGATAGCAATCAGCCCCAGCATTTT. It yields the protein CASSLTDSNQPQHF.

V gene TRBV5-8 combines with J gene TRBJ2-7; 9 nucleotides align to TRBD2. The CDR3 length is 14 residues. V shed 2 bases, J shed 5 bases, and the junction held 5 bases outside the gene matches. The germline CDR1 and CDR2 sequences are SGHTS and YDEGEE. The CDR3 sequence: CASSLAGGTHEQYF. CDR3 DNA: TGTGCCAGCAGCTTAGCGGGAGGAACGCACGAGCAGTACTTC.

This clone was counted a few times. The chain's CDR3 is CSGGEGGVGEQYF. CDR3 DNA sequence: TGCAGCGGAGGGGAGGGGGGCGTGGGGGAGCAGTACTTC. The genes are TRBV29-1 and TRBJ2-7; maybe TRBD2 (7 bases). Germline V gives CDR1 SQVTM, CDR2 ANQGSEA. V gave up 7 bases and J gave up 7 bases, with 20 bases separating them. The CDR3 has 13 amino acids.

The chain is built from TRBV19 and TRBJ2-1; a possible D gene is TRBD2 (8 bases). The CDR3 sequence is 20 residues long. With 1 base removed from V and 8 bases from J, the gap between germline ends came to 30 bases. From germline, CDR1 is LNHDA and CDR2 SQIVND (reference sequence). CDR3 in DNA: TGTGCCAGTAGTATAGTGGGGAAGACAGGGTCCGGGACTAGGGAGGATGAGCAGTTCTTC. Encoded protein: CASSIVGKTGSGTREDEQFF.

This clone was recorded a few times. The rearrangement links TRBV7-9 to TRBJ1-5; possibly TRBD1 for D (5 bases). The CDR3 covers 14 residues. The germline V gene has CDR1 SEHNR and CDR2 FQNEAQ (reference sequence). Trimming stripped 1 base from V and 4 bases from J, with 8 bases between. The chain's CDR3 is CASSLGGINQPQHF. Written as DNA, the CDR3 is TGTGCCAGCAGCTTAGGGGGCATTAATCAGCCCCAGCATTTT.

This chain uses TRBV6-5 with TRBJ2-3; the D gene is possibly TRBD1 (6 bases). CDR3 size: 14 residues. With 4 bases removed from V and 0 bases from J, the gap between germline ends came to 8 bases. Germline assignment: CDR1 MNHEY and CDR2 SVGAGI. CDR3 region: CASSLRGSTDTQYF. CDR3 sequence (DNA): TGTGCCAGCAGTTTAAGGGGGAGCACAGATACGCAGTATTTT.

The chain has TRBV6-5 and TRBJ2-5; 7 bases match TRBD1. CDR3 length: 11 amino acids. Trimming removed 7 bases from V and 8 bases from J; junction bases left unmatched: 4. CDR1 and CDR2 (germline): MNHEY, SVGAGI. CDR3 coding DNA: TGTGCCAGCACCCGACAGGGCACCCAGTACTTC. Protein: CASTRQGTQYF.

V and J are TRBV27 and TRBJ1-1; tentatively, D is TRBD1 (6 bases). V shed 7 bases and J shed 5 bases, with 14 bases lying between them. The germline V gene encodes CDR1 MNHEY and CDR2 SMNVEV (reference sequence). This CDR3 is built from 13 residues. The CDR3, as DNA: TGTGCCAGCAATCAGGGGTTTCAGACTGAAGCTTTCTTT. This encodes CASNQGFQTEAFF.

This clone was counted a few times. J is TRBJ1-2 and V is TRBV29-1; unclear D gene. The CDR3 spans 12 residues. Looked up from germline, CDR1 is SQVTM and CDR2 is ANQGSEA. V dropped 1 base and J dropped 2 bases, with 5 bases sitting between them. The CDR3 reads CSVEAENYGYTF. The CDR3 DNA reads as TGCAGCGTTGAAGCTGAGAACTATGGCTACACCTTC. Based on the CDR3 plus reference TRBV29-1 and TRBJ1-2, the full variable domain is SAVISQKPSRDICQRGTSLTIQCQVDSQVTMMFWYRQQPGQSLTLIATANQGSEATYESGFVIDKFPISRPNLTFSTLTVSNMSPEDSSIYLCSVEAENYGYTFGSGTRLTVV.

The chain couples TRBV5-6 to TRBJ1-6; 8 bases are shared with TRBD1. The V and J ends lost 3 bases and 3 bases, in that order; junction bases with no gene match: 5. The CDR3 has 16 amino acids. Germline CDR1 reads SGHDT; CDR2 reads YYEEEE. CDR3 sequence (DNA): TGTGCCAGCAGCTCTACAGGGGGAGGCTATAATTCACCCCTCCACTTT. It yields the protein CASSSTGGGYNSPLHF.

The chain carries TRBV29-1 and TRBJ2-5, with 11 positions matching TRBD2. Trimming took 6 bases from V and 5 from J; bases not matched to a gene: 14. Germline CDR1 is SQVTM and CDR2 is ANQGSEA. CDR3 size: 16 residues. CDR3 DNA sequence: TGCAGCGTCGACTTTAGCGGGAGGGAGACTCGGGAGACCCAGTACTTC. It yields the protein CSVDFSGRETRETQYF.

The chain carries TRBV6-1 and TRBJ1-1, with TRBD1 as a possible D gene (6 bases). CDR1 is MNHNS, CDR2 SASEGT, per germline. The CDR3 loop spans 15 amino acids. Trimming removed 5 bases from V and 3 bases from J, with 16 bases in between. The CDR3 reads CASSSRRGGDTEAFF. Written as DNA, the CDR3 is TGTGCCAGCAGTTCCCGAAGGGGGGGGGACACTGAAGCTTTCTTT.

V usage is TRBV13 and J usage is TRBJ2-6; a weak D match, TRBD2 (5 bases). Per germline, CDR1 PRHDT and CDR2 FYEKMQ (reference sequence). Trimming removed 3 bases from V and 0 bases from J, with 6 bases in between. The CDR3 totals 15 residues. In DNA form, the CDR3 reads TGTGCCAGCAGCTTCCGGGGCTCTGGGGCCAACGTCCTGACTTTC. This translates into CASSFRGSGANVLTF.